This T cell receptor (beta chain) was profiled in a study of T-cell memory formation after mild COVID-19. Whole-study results and caveats: Memory cells collected pre-infection included some clones that later responded, suggesting cross-reactive memory joined.

Using its own MiXCR run on the 5' RACE reads, TCRdb lists one record per CDR3 protein. The data show 190,000 or so distinct CDR3 sequences, roughly 23% seen once. This clonotype was detected ten times or more. The antigen is not known. Trimming shortened V by 1 base and J by 3 bases, and 7 bases separated the two germline ends. Germline values: CDR1 SGHAT, CDR2 FQNNGV. The CDR3 loop spans 13 amino acids. The TCR comes from an adult woman who had mild COVID-19 (a few samples of this study predate the infection). Cell type and time point are not known. Material: PBMCs or a T cell subset sorted from them (not recorded which). This chain joins TRBV11-2 and TRBJ2-7; D is unclear. In DNA, the CDR3 is TGTGCCAGCAGCTTAGGACGGCTCTACGAGCAGTACTTC. Protein sequence: CASSLGRLYEQYF.